This T cell receptor (beta chain) was identified in a study of blood T cell repertoires in COVID-19. Clones were sequenced by immunoSEQ multiplex PCR, and TCRdb holds only the in-frame ones, with some missing. The table shows approximately 210,000 clones, with around four fifths occurring only once. Source material: peripheral blood. This TCR was recovered from a man aged 55 to 70 with COVID-19, enrolled during active disease.

CDR3 loop: CASSEGYGGTGYYNEQFF. The CDR3 region has the DNA TGTGCCAGCAGTGAAGGATATGGTGGAACAGGGTACTACAATGAGCAGTTCTTC. The chain couples TRBV6-1 to TRBJ2-1; D perhaps matches TRBD1 (6 bases). This CDR3 is 18 amino acids long. From germline, CDR1 is MNHNS and CDR2 SASEGT. Trimming pared 1 base from V and 3 bases from J, leaving 19 bases between.